These 5 T cell receptor beta chains originate from one sample sequenced in a study of T cells in Graves' hyperthyroidism and ophthalmopathy (dated by TCRdb to about 2019). The library was produced with multiplex PCR. Sequenced on an Illumina HiSeq 2000. The TCR beta CDR3 regions were amplified from RNA transcripts. The TCR CDR3 was subjected to a first round of RT-PCR using the HTBI primer set and the Qiagen OneStep RT-PCR kit. TCRdb ran its own pipeline on the public reads, namely fastp trimming at Q25 and MiXCR clone calling, and kept in-frame beta chains. CDR3 protein duplicates are merged, each entry listing the most common genes and DNA. This sample has just over 550,000 distinct CDR3 sequences in its table, and 46% of those were observed once. The top ten constitute roughly 8.2% of the sample. Material: peripheral blood or thyroid tissue (not recorded which). All receptors come from a young woman with Graves' hyperthyroidism. Donor details come from another sample of the same person, matched by shared clones.

This clonotype was found a few times. The J gene is TRBJ2-7, the V gene TRBV7-2, with 12 bases lining up with TRBD1. Per the germline V gene, CDR1 is SGHTA and CDR2 is FQGNSA. The CDR3 sequence is 16 residues long. V was clipped by 5 bases and J by 6 bases; unmatched bases: 11. CDR3 loop: CASSPPGTGGLGEQYF. The CDR3 nucleotides are TGTGCCAGCAGCCCCCCCGGGACAGGGGGCCTAGGCGAGCAGTACTTC.

V gene TRBV2 combines with J gene TRBJ1-2; D is possibly TRBD1 (5 bases). There are 15 residues in the CDR3. From germline, CDR1 is SNHLY and CDR2 FYNNEI. The germline V and J ends were trimmed by 1 base and 4 bases, with 13 bases remaining between them. The CDR3 DNA follows: TGTGCCAGCAGTGAAGGGCTGGGGACCGTCTATGGCTACACCTTC. Amino acid sequence: CASSEGLGTVYGYTF.

This chain joins TRBV7-9 and TRBJ2-7; 10 nucleotides match TRBD1. Trimming removed 6 bases from V and 4 bases from J; junction bases left unmatched: 6. CDR1 is SEHNR, CDR2 FQNEAQ, per germline (reference sequence). The CDR3 sequence is 14 residues long. The DNA for the CDR3 is TGTGCCAGCAGTGTCGACAGGGGGCTTTACGAGCAGTACTTC. This encodes CASSVDRGLYEQYF.

The V and J genes are TRBV29-1 and TRBJ1-2, with D possibly being TRBD1 (5 bases). This CDR3 comprises 13 residues. Germline values: CDR1 SQVTM, CDR2 ANQGSEA. Trimming pared 4 bases from V and 4 bases from J, leaving 13 bases between. CDR3 in amino acids: CSVGDGSVYGYTF. In nucleotides, the CDR3 is TGCAGCGTTGGGGACGGATCAGTCTATGGCTACACCTTC. The full variable domain, in which reference TRBV29-1 and TRBJ1-2 provide the parts outside the CDR3, is SAVISQKPSRDICQRGTSLTIQCQVDSQVTMMFWYRQQPGQSLTLIATANQGSEATYESGFVIDKFPISRPNLTFSTLTVSNMSPEDSSIYLCSVGDGSVYGYTFGSGTRLTVV.

This clonotype was seen more than once but under ten times. This sequence joins TRBV29-1 and TRBJ2-3; D is perhaps TRBD1 (6 bases). Germline CDR1 is SQVTM and CDR2 is ANQGSEA. The ends were cut back, 7 bases at V and 2 bases at J, with 10 bases in the middle. The CDR3 length is 12 residues. The CDR3 loop reads CSGGQLTDTQYF. CDR3 nucleotide sequence: TGCAGCGGCGGACAGCTCACAGATACGCAGTATTTT.